The rows below give T cell receptor beta chains drawn from one sample of a study of shared clonotypes between healthy human individuals. The table came from immunoSEQ multiplex PCR; TCRdb's copy has only in-frame clones and leaves some out. There are about 520,000 clones in the sample; more than 95% occur only once, and about 0.059% lies in the top ten. Sequencing used naive CD4+ T cells sorted from blood. The source of these receptors is a woman aged 30 to 39 in good health. Each CDR3 is given with its conserved first and last residue. Fields, in order: clone size, J gene, D gene, V gene, CDR3 protein, CDR3 DNA. The D gene is left open where the match is weak. A row's size may be missing; if present it is once, few, many or a size class.

>NA|TRBJ2-7|TRBD2|TRBV27
CASSPRLAGSSYEQYF
TGTGCCAGCAGTCCCCGGCTAGCGGGGAGCTCCTACGAGCAGTACTTC
>NA|TRBJ2-3|TRBD2|TRBV28
CASMEGGMGNTDTQYF
TGTGCCAGCATGGAGGGAGGGATGGGGAACACAGATACGCAGTATTTT
>NA|TRBJ2-7|TRBD1|TRBV5-1
CASSGRTGGSYEQYF
TGCGCCAGCAGCGGTAGGACAGGGGGGTCCTACGAGCAGTACTTC
>once|TRBJ2-2|TRBD2|TRBV28
CASTTPPGTKSTGELFF
TGTGCCAGCACCACCCCCCCCGGGACTAAGAGCACCGGGGAGCTGTTTTTT
>NA|TRBJ2-3|TRBD1|TRBV28
CASSPFAGGKTDTQYF
TGTGCCAGCAGTCCCTTCGCAGGGGGCAAAACAGATACGCAGTATTTT
>NA|TRBJ1-1|NA|TRBV19
CASGGRTEAFF
TGTGCCAGTGGCGGCAGGACTGAAGCTTTCTTT
>once|TRBJ2-3|TRBD2|TRBV4-1
CASSQGIAGETDTQYF
TGCGCCAGCAGCCAAGGGATAGCGGGAGAAACAGATACGCAGTATTTT
>NA|TRBJ1-6|NA|TRBV30
CAWSPRDSPLHF
TGTGCCTGGAGCCCCAGAGATTCACCCCTCCACTTT
>once|TRBJ2-7|TRBD1|TRBV30
CTWSVLPRTGSYEQYF
TGTACCTGGAGTGTACTCCCGCGGACAGGGAGTTACGAGCAGTACTTC
>NA|TRBJ2-2|NA|TRBV18
CASSPELARQGTGELFF
TGTGCCAGCTCACCTGAACTCGCGAGGCAGGGAACCGGGGAGCTGTTTTTT
>NA|TRBJ2-5|NA|TRBV5-1
CASSSDEAETETQYF
TGCGCCAGCAGCTCCGATGAGGCGGAGACAGAGACCCAGTACTTC
>NA|TRBJ2-4|NA|TRBV4-1
CASSQTVWPQAKNIQYF
TGCGCCAGCAGCCAAACCGTCTGGCCCCAAGCCAAAAACATTCAGTACTTC
>NA|TRBJ1-4|NA|TRBV9
CASSVGSLGEKLFF
TGTGCCAGCAGCGTGGGCAGCTTAGGGGAAAAACTGTTTTTT
>NA|TRBJ2-7|NA|TRBV30
CAWKCTSPPYEQYF
TGTGCCTGGAAGTGTACTAGTCCCCCCTACGAGCAGTACTTC
>NA|TRBJ1-5|TRBD1|TRBV18
CASSQTAPGQGNQPQHF
TGTGCCAGCTCACAAACCGCCCCGGGACAGGGAAATCAGCCCCAGCATTTT
>NA|TRBJ1-1|NA|TRBV5-4
CASSFRVALNTEAFF
TGTGCCAGCAGCTTTCGTGTGGCTCTGAACACTGAAGCTTTCTTT
>NA|TRBJ2-1|NA|TRBV5-1
CASSRDTPNEQFF
TGCGCCAGCAGCCGGGACACCCCCAATGAGCAGTTCTTC
>NA|TRBJ1-2|NA|TRBV18
CASSPPGNYGYTF
TGTGCCAGCTCACCACCCGGAAACTATGGCTACACCTTC
>NA|TRBJ2-7|NA|TRBV10-3
CAISGPGYEQYF
TGTGCCATCAGCGGACCCGGCTACGAGCAGTACTTC
>NA|TRBJ2-3|NA|TRBV11-2
CASSVMSNSPSTDTQYF
TGTGCCAGCAGCGTAATGTCAAACAGTCCTAGCACAGATACGCAGTATTTT
>NA|TRBJ2-7|TRBD2|TRBV7-2
CASSQNLGLAGDYEQYF
TGTGCCAGCAGCCAGAACCTTGGACTAGCGGGAGACTACGAGCAGTACTTC
>NA|TRBJ1-6|TRBD1|TRBV4-1
CASSHDTKDRGRNSPLHF
TGCGCCAGCAGCCACGATACAAAGGACAGGGGAAGGAATTCACCCCTCCACTTT
>once|TRBJ2-7|NA|TRBV7-9
CASSPPFAAGTYEQYF
TGTGCCAGCAGCCCCCCCTTTGCGGCCGGGACCTACGAGCAGTACTTC
>once|TRBJ2-5|TRBD2|TRBV2
CASSEGLAAIQETQYF
TGTGCCAGCAGTGAAGGGCTAGCGGCCATTCAAGAGACCCAGTACTTC
>NA|TRBJ2-7|TRBD2|TRBV28
CASSAGLAGVYEQYF
TGTGCCAGCAGCGCAGGACTAGCGGGAGTCTACGAGCAGTACTTC
>NA|TRBJ2-1|TRBD2|TRBV29-1
CSKSGGSYNEQFF
TGCAGCAAAAGCGGGGGCTCCTACAATGAGCAGTTCTTC
>NA|TRBJ2-7|TRBD2|TRBV7-8
CASSPGLAGVLYEQYF
TGTGCCAGCAGCCCTGGACTAGCGGGAGTATTATACGAGCAGTACTTC
>NA|TRBJ2-2|NA|TRBV19
CASSLQGGPPGELFF
TGTGCCAGTAGTTTACAGGGCGGACCCCCCGGGGAGCTGTTTTTT